This TCR beta chain came from a study of PD-1 blockade in classical Hodgkin lymphoma. Data came from immunoSEQ multiplex PCR; TCRdb stores just in-frame clones and leaves some out. The data hold over 10,000 clones, with roughly 80% observed a single time. Indicated time point: cycle 4 day 1 (C4D1), after less than 7 weeks of nivolumab. Every patient had relapsed following autologous stem cell transplantation, and cohorts differed in brentuximab vedotin exposure. Thawed PBMCs yielded CD4+ T cells through magnetic negative selection. The specimen comprised CD4+ T cells from blood, sampled before the fourth cycle of nivolumab. The source of this sequence is a human donor with classical Hodgkin lymphoma.

CDR3 in DNA: TGTGCCAGCTCACTTGAGGTTGGGGATACGCAGTATTTT. This codes for CASSLEVGDTQYF. The chain couples TRBV18 to TRBJ2-3; D remains unclear. The V gene's germline CDR1 is KGHSH and CDR2 LQKENI. Trimming took off 4 bases at V and 6 bases at J, with 11 bases between the two ends. The CDR3 loop spans 13 amino acids.